This T cell receptor (beta chain) was recorded in a study of T cells in pancreatic ductal adenocarcinoma. Clones were sequenced by immunoSEQ multiplex PCR, and TCRdb holds only the in-frame ones, with some missing. The data show roughly 100,000 clones, roughly 96% seen once. No neoadjuvant therapy was given to the selected pancreatic ductal adenocarcinoma patients before their surgery. Study-level points and caveats: No significant tumor-blood clonality difference; means were about 0.12 and 0.073. Blood had more productive templates and 8 to 9.5-fold more unique clonotypes than tumor.

Germline V lookup: CDR1 SQVTM, CDR2 ANQGSEA. The CDR3 runs 13 residues. Trimming cost V 1 base and J 3 bases, with 7 bases left between them. Of note for this clone: Antigen unknown.

The sequenced sample was PBMCs. This clonotype was obtained from a human donor with pancreatic ductal adenocarcinoma. The chain carries TRBV29-1 and TRBJ1-5, with D unresolved. DNA for the CDR3: TGCAGCGTTGAAGTAACAGACAATCAGCCCCAGCATTTT. Its protein product is CSVEVTDNQPQHF.